The clone carrying this T cell receptor beta chain has only one observation. V was trimmed by 3 bases and J by 0 bases, leaving 5 bases between them. Per germline, CDR1 LNHDA and CDR2 SQIVND (reference sequence). This CDR3 is 13 amino acids long. This record comes from a study of blood T cell repertoires in COVID-19. Study summary: Collection of acute and convalescent COVID-19 samples took place in the United States, Italy and Spain. Nucleic acid was either cDNA or gDNA, and it came from T cells, B-cell-depleted T cells, or PBMCs.

The authors' processing: Amplified reference gene primers provided the basis for estimating nucleated cell counts. TCRdb's copy holds only in-frame clones and misses some; the assay was immunoSEQ multiplex PCR. The V and J calls and clone size come from that table; D and trimming were worked out from the DNA. The sample has more than 85,000 clones, about 80% seen once. The chain uses TRBV19 and TRBJ1-1, with D unclear. The receptor comes from a man between 65 and 85 years old with acute or convalescent COVID-19. The sequenced material came from peripheral blood. In nucleotides, the CDR3 is TGTGCCAGTAGTATCAGGTTGAACACTGAAGCTTTCTTT. Translated, it gives CASSIRLNTEAFF.